This T cell receptor (beta chain) originates from a study of regulatory T cells in long-lasting Graves disease. With iRepertoire HTBI primers and Arm-PCR of CDR3 regions, TCR beta libraries were built. TCRdb re-analysed the multiplex PCR reads in MiXCR, keeping a single row per CDR3 protein. The sample has about 500,000 distinct CDR3 sequences, more than 10% seen once. CDR3 length: 14 residues. Trimming stripped 8 bases from V and 1 base from J, with 15 bases between. CDR1 and CDR2 (germline): MNHEY, SMNVEV (reference sequence). Many counts were recorded for this clonotype. Its matching antigen is unknown. Time point defined: newly diagnosed GD, antithyroid drugs for less than 3 months. The TCR library was prepared using RNA isolated from PBMCs. Study-level results: Sharing of public clonotypes was greater in persistent patients (approximately 2,700) than in new patients (roughly 880).

This same sample was also taken into another study, of T cells in Graves' hyperthyroidism and ophthalmopathy. From that paper: The HTBI primer set was used in a first-round RT-PCR of the TCR CDR3. Most thyroid clonotypes with frequency above 0.001 were detected in blood.

Sequencing was performed on peripheral blood mononuclear cells (PBMCs), taken at new diagnosis, from a patient treated with antithyroid drugs. This sequence originates from a woman younger than 45 with Graves disease. The V call is TRBV27, the J call TRBJ2-7; tentative D call: TRBD2 (5 bases). The CDR3 region has the DNA TGTGCCAGCGCGACCGGGAACCCTTCCTACGAGCAGTACTTC. Amino acids: CASATGNPSYEQYF.